Presented here are 9 T cell receptor beta chains from one specimen sequenced in a study of blood T cell repertoires in COVID-19. Generated by immunoSEQ multiplex PCR, the TCRdb table keeps only in-frame clones and is missing some. The sample has approximately 88,000 clones, about three quarters seen once; the top ten hold 8.7%. The sequenced material came from peripheral blood. These TCRs come from a man over 45 who had recovered from COVID-19.

J is TRBJ1-1 and V is TRBV24-1; 7 nucleotides match TRBD1. Germline lookup yields CDR1 KGHDR and CDR2 SFDVKD. J was trimmed by 3 bases and V by 6 bases; bases with no gene match: 3. The CDR3 is 13 amino acids. The CDR3, as DNA: TGTGCCACCAGTCAAGACAGGGACACTGAAGCTTTCTTT. Protein: CATSQDRDTEAFF.

The chain carries TRBV28 and TRBJ2-5; 11 positions match TRBD2. CDR1 MDHEN and CDR2 SYDVKM come from the germline V gene. This CDR3 is built from 15 residues. The junction had 5 bases not matched to a gene; V was cut back by 4 bases and J by 4 bases. The chain's CDR3 is CASSSSGLAGETQYF. CDR3 DNA: TGTGCCAGCAGTTCATCAGGACTAGCGGGAGAGACCCAGTACTTC.

The rearrangement uses TRBV6-5 and TRBJ1-5, with TRBD1 identical over 9 bases. Looked up from germline, CDR1 is MNHEY and CDR2 is SVGAGI. The CDR3 loop spans 13 amino acids. The V and J ends lost 5 bases and 7 bases, in that order; junction bases with no gene match: 3. The CDR3 loop is CASSTTGGQPQHF. In nucleotides, the CDR3 is TGTGCCAGCAGTACGACAGGGGGGCAGCCCCAGCATTTT.

The sample holds many counts of this clone. This chain links TRBV2 with TRBJ1-2, with 8 bases fitting TRBD1. Germline CDR1 and CDR2: SNHLY and FYNNEI. The CDR3 spans 14 residues. Unmatched junction bases numbered 5, after V lost 7 bases and J lost 1 base. For the CDR3, the DNA is TGTGCCAGCATGGGACAGGTCGTTAACTATGGCTACACCTTC. It encodes CASMGQVVNYGYTF.

This CDR3 is CASSYGGRGSNQPQHF. CDR3 sequence (DNA): TGTGCCAGCAGTTACGGAGGCAGGGGTAGCAATCAGCCCCAGCATTTT. The chain carries TRBV6-2 or TRBV6-3 and TRBJ1-5, with D perhaps matching TRBD1 (6 bases). This CDR3 spans 16 amino acids. V was shortened by 2 bases and J by 0 bases, with 11 bases between the two germline ends. Germline-derived CDR1 and CDR2 are MNHEY and SVGEGT.

This clone was seen more than once but under ten times. The chain has TRBV4-1 and TRBJ2-3; TRBD2 aligns across 10 bases. V dropped 0 bases and J dropped 8; count of bases not matched to a gene: 8. CDR1 is MGHRA, CDR2 YSYEKL, per germline. CDR3 length: 16 amino acids. The CDR3 spells CASSQDSAGGLGTQYF. As DNA, the CDR3 is TGCGCCAGCAGCCAAGATTCAGCGGGGGGGCTCGGTACGCAGTATTTT.

The table lists this clone with a count of one. The chain employs TRBV5-1 and TRBJ2-5, with a tentative D call TRBD1 (5 bases). Looked up from germline, CDR1 is SGHRS and CDR2 is YFSETQ. The CDR3 contains 14 residues. V shed 3 bases and J shed 4 bases, with 13 bases lying between them. The CDR3 DNA sequence: TGCGCCAGCAGCTCAACCACAGGAACAGAGACCCAGTACTTC. This codes for CASSSTTGTETQYF.

This chain links TRBV25-1 with TRBJ2-7; a possible D gene is TRBD2 (5 bases). With 4 bases removed from V and 2 bases from J, the gap between germline ends came to 15 bases. CDR1 is MGHDK and CDR2 is SYGVNS in the germline V gene. The CDR3 sequence is 15 residues long. CDR3 loop: CASSAQRLTTYEQYF. The CDR3 DNA reads as TGTGCCAGCAGTGCCCAGAGGCTGACTACCTACGAGCAGTACTTC.

This chain links TRBV9 with TRBJ1-5; 7 positions agree with TRBD1. Germline assignment: CDR1 SGDLS and CDR2 YYNGEE. J was trimmed by 6 bases and V by 3 bases; bases with no gene match: 6. The CDR3 is made up of 14 amino acids. The CDR3 DNA reads TGTGCCAGCAGCGGACAGGGATCCGGTCAGCCCCAGCATTTT. Translating gives CASSGQGSGQPQHF.